A selection of T cell receptor beta chains follows, all from one sample in a study of blood T cell repertoires in COVID-19. The data were produced by immunoSEQ multiplex PCR, yet TCRdb's version contains in-frame clones alone and is incomplete. The sample holds 150,000 to 200,000 clones, about 80% seen once. Sequencing was carried out using peripheral blood. The receptors were sampled from a human donor with acute or convalescent COVID-19. The donor label of this sample is uncertain. Each CDR3 is given with its conserved first and last residue.

j_gene,v_gene,CDR3aa
TRBJ1-4,TRBV5-5,CASSLGGPGNEKLFF
TRBJ2-3,TRBV7-2,CASSLGQGGTDTQYF
TRBJ1-2,TRBV2,CASSDRGKGYGYTF
TRBJ2-7,TRBV6-5,CASRGQGAFEQYF
TRBJ2-5,TRBV29-1,CSVDTTNQETQYF
TRBJ2-2,TRBV29-1,CSVRTQGSGELFF
TRBJ2-3,TRBV5-8,CASSLGTSAPDTQYF
TRBJ2-1,TRBV5-1,CASSLVAGGRSNEQFF
TRBJ2-3,TRBV6-5,CASSYSRERGGTQYF
TRBJ1-4,TRBV6-6,CASTALGATNEKLFF
TRBJ1-2,TRBV3-1/TRBV3-2,CASSQGRREGGYTF
TRBJ2-1,TRBV13,CASSGGLAGDNEQFF
TRBJ2-7,TRBV6-6,CASSYQDYSYEQYF
TRBJ1-6,TRBV5-6,CASSLGGQGRSPLHF
TRBJ2-2,TRBV2,CAGAAYIGELFF
TRBJ2-3,TRBV4-1,CASSHLAEASTDTQYF
TRBJ2-3,TRBV15,CATSRAGQGTDTQYF
TRBJ2-7,TRBV11-2,CASSDRRGTYEQYF
TRBJ1-1,TRBV10-3,CAISARDTHLGTEAFF
TRBJ2-1,TRBV18,CASSPSGTGGNNEQFF
TRBJ1-5,TRBV6-6,CVSGTDNQPQHF
TRBJ1-1,TRBV2,CASPRAQPNTEAFF
TRBJ1-4,TRBV2,CASTGVAEKLFF
TRBJ2-7,TRBV27,CASSSRGPTYEQYF
TRBJ2-3,TRBV10-3,CAARQPSTDTQYF
TRBJ2-7,TRBV28,CASSTWVGGYEQYF
TRBJ2-5,TRBV2,CASRGQIRETQYF
TRBJ2-7,TRBV2,CASSLDRGKYF
TRBJ2-6,TRBV7-3,CASSPRDSPSSGANVLTF
TRBJ2-7,TRBV19,CASSATGLAGAYEQYF
TRBJ1-5,TRBV7-8,CASSPRGGNQPQHF
TRBJ1-5,TRBV30,CAWSDRGEPQHF
TRBJ2-4,TRBV28,CASSPLRFLAKNIQYF
TRBJ2-1,TRBV11-2,CASSLDSGTSGSTFNEQFF
TRBJ2-7,TRBV5-4,CASSLDRGRDEQYF
TRBJ2-7,TRBV11-3,CASSLPDSISYEQYF
TRBJ2-1,TRBV7-3,CASSLRQGSGSNEQFF
TRBJ2-1,TRBV19,CASSPTAAGHNEQFF
TRBJ1-5,TRBV3-1/TRBV3-2,CASSGTGNQPQHF
TRBJ2-3,TRBV10-3,CAGGRGTDTQYF
TRBJ2-3,TRBV30,CAWRQSDTQYF
TRBJ2-3,TRBV5-4,CASSLALAERDTQYF
TRBJ2-7,TRBV5-4,CASSPPGRENVYEQYF
TRBJ1-5,TRBV18,CASSPTRGGNQPQHF
TRBJ2-6,TRBV13,CASSLGLAGGGSGANVLTF